What follows are 11 T cell receptor beta chains derived from one specimen sequenced in a study of T cell responses to AZD1222 COVID-19 vaccine. Only in-frame clones appear in the TCRdb table, and some are missing; sequencing was by immunoSEQ multiplex PCR. The sample lists about 97,000 clones; 88% were seen once. The sample here was peripheral blood, taken on day 0 of AZD1222 vaccination. The receptors were sampled from an adult in good health.

The genes are TRBV29-1 and TRBJ1-1; D call uncertain. This CDR3 spans 13 amino acids. V lost 5 bases, J lost 2 bases, and 12 bases lay in between. The germline V gene has CDR1 SQVTM and CDR2 ANQGSEA. CDR3 bases: TGCAGCGTTAGGGAAGGTTTAAACACTGAAGCTTTCTTT. Translated, it gives CSVREGLNTEAFF.

V usage is TRBV13 and J usage is TRBJ2-7, with D possibly being TRBD2 (5 bases). Germline V gene sequence: CDR1 PRHDT, CDR2 FYEKMQ (reference sequence). The CDR3 is 14 residues long. V was trimmed by 7 bases and J by 3 bases, leaving 16 bases between them. The CDR3 nucleotides read TGTGCCAGCAACTCACGGGGAGCACACTACGAGCAGTACTTC. This gives the protein CASNSRGAHYEQYF. The full variable domain, with the rest looked up from reference TRBV13 and TRBJ2-7, is AAGVIQSPRHLIKEKRETATLKCYPIPRHDTVYWYQQGPGQDPQFLISFYEKMQSDKGSIPDRFSAQQFSDYHSELNMSSLELGDSALYFCASNSRGAHYEQYFGPGTRLTVT.

The chain uses TRBV18 and TRBJ2-2; D is uncertain. Looked up from germline, CDR1 is KGHSH and CDR2 is LQKENI. V was trimmed by 6 bases and J by 1 base, leaving 21 bases between them. The length of the CDR3 is 18 residues. This CDR3 is CASSHQRAQTRNTGELFF. CDR3 nucleotides: TGTGCCAGCTCTCACCAACGTGCACAGACGAGGAACACCGGGGAGCTGTTTTTT.

The chain combines TRBV6-2 or TRBV6-3 with TRBJ2-3; D is perhaps TRBD2 (5 bases). CDR1 and CDR2 (germline): MNHEY, SVGEGT. The length of the CDR3 is 14 residues. Trimming took off 5 bases at V and 4 bases at J, with 13 bases between the two ends. CDR3 protein: CASSLTRRSDTQYF. The CDR3 DNA is TGTGCCAGCAGTCTTACTAGGAGGTCAGATACGCAGTATTTT.

J is TRBJ1-1 and V is TRBV21-1; TRBD1, the table's D call, lacks a check against the DNA. TRBV21-1 is a pseudogene segment. The CDR3 runs to 13 residues. DNA for the CDR3: TGTGCCAGCAGCAAACCAGTGTCTGGTGAAGCTTTCTTT. It yields the protein CASSKPVSGEAFF.

The chain joins TRBV19 to TRBJ2-1, with 7 bases lining up with TRBD1. The germline V gene has CDR1 LNHDA and CDR2 SQIVND (reference sequence). V trimming: 4 bases; J trimming: 5 bases; junction bases outside the gene matches: 8. The CDR3 consists of 15 residues. The CDR3 here is CASSTPGTGDNEQFF. CDR3 sequence (DNA): TGTGCCAGTAGTACCCCCGGAACAGGGGACAATGAGCAGTTCTTC.

This sequence joins TRBV10-3 and TRBJ2-5, with 11 nucleotides matching TRBD2. The CDR3 is made up of 16 amino acids. Germline V lookup: CDR1 ENHRY, CDR2 SYGVKD. V trimming: 10 bases; J trimming: 2 bases; junction bases outside the gene matches: 12. The CDR3 DNA reads TGTGCCACATCCTCTTTACTAGCGGGGGTACAAGAGACCCAGTACTTC. Translation gives CATSSLLAGVQETQYF.

The chain carries TRBV30 and TRBJ2-3; 10 bases agree with TRBD1. The CDR3 totals 14 residues. Per germline, CDR1 GTSNPN and CDR2 SVGIG (reference sequence). Trimming took 2 bases from V and 4 from J; bases not matched to a gene: 3. CDR3: CAWSLTGGADTQYF. As DNA, the CDR3 is TGTGCCTGGAGTTTGACAGGGGGCGCAGATACGCAGTATTTT.

The chain joins TRBV6-2 or TRBV6-3 to TRBJ2-3, with D perhaps matching TRBD1 (6 bases). V was cut by 0 bases and J by 3 bases, with 10 bases left in between. The germline gives CDR1 MNHEY, CDR2 SVGEGT. The CDR3 spans 15 residues. The chain's CDR3 is CASSYSTGATDTQYF. The CDR3 nucleotides are TGTGCCAGCAGTTACTCGACAGGAGCAACAGATACGCAGTATTTT.

The V and J genes are TRBV3-1 (or the pseudogene TRBV3-2) and TRBJ1-2; D may be TRBD1 (6 bases). The V and J ends lost 5 bases and 6 bases respectively, with 19 bases between them. Germline assignment: CDR1 LGHDT and CDR2 YNNKEL (reference sequence). This CDR3 region has 15 residues. The CDR3 DNA sequence: TGTGCCAGCAGCAAATCCGGGACACCCGGGCATGGCTACACCTTC. Protein: CASSKSGTPGHGYTF.

The rearrangement uses TRBV28 and TRBJ1-1; D is perhaps TRBD1 (6 bases). Germline CDR1 and CDR2: MDHEN and SYDVKM. V was cut by 6 bases and J by 3 bases, with 14 bases left in between. The CDR3 loop spans 14 amino acids. CDR3 sequence reads: CASSTVRQDTEAFF. In nucleotides, the CDR3 is TGTGCCAGCAGCACAGTCAGACAGGACACTGAAGCTTTCTTT.